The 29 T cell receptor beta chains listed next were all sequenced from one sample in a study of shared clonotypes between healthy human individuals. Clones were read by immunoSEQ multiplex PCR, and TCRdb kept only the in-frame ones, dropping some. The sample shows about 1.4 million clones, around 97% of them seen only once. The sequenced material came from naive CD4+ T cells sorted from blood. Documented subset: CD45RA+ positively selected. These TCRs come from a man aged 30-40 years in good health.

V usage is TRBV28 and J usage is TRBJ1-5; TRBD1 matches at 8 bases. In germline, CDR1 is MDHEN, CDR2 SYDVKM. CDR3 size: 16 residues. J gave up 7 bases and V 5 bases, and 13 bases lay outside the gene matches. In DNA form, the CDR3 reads TGTGCCAGCAGTGAGGGTTTAAGGGACAGGAGCCAGCCCCAGCATTTT. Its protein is CASSEGLRDRSQPQHF.

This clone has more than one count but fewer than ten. DNA of the CDR3: TGTGCCAGCTCACCGGATGCGAATGGCTACACCTTC. It translates to CASSPDANGYTF. The chain has TRBV18 and TRBJ1-2; D is unclear. CDR1 is KGHSH and CDR2 is LQKENI in the germline V gene. The length of the CDR3 is 12 residues. V was cut by 3 bases and J by 6 bases, with 8 bases left in between.

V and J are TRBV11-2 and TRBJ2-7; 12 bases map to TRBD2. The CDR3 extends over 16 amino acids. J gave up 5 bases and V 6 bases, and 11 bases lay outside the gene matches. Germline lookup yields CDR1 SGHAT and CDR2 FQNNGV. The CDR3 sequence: CASRGLASGRAHEQYF. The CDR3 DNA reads TGTGCCAGCAGGGGACTGGCTAGCGGGAGGGCCCACGAGCAGTACTTC.

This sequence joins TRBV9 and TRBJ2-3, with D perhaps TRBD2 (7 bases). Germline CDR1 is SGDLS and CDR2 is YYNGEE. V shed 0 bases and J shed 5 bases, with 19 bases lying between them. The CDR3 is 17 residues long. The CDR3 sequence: CASSVAGGGGGQDTQYF. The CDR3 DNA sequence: TGTGCCAGCAGCGTAGCGGGGGGCGGAGGAGGGCAAGATACGCAGTATTTT.

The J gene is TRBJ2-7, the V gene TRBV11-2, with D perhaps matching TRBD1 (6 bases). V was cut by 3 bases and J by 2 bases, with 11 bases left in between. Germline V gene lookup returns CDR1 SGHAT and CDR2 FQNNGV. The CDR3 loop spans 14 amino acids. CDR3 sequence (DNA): TGTGCCAGCAGCTTGGGACAAGGGCCCTACGAGCAGTACTTC. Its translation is CASSLGQGPYEQYF. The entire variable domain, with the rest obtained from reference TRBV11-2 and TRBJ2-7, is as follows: EAGVAQSPRYKIIEKRQSVAFWCNPISGHATLYWYQQILGQGPKLLIQFQNNGVVDDSQLPKDRFSAERLKGVDSTLKIQPAKLEDSAVYLCASSLGQGPYEQYFGPGTRLTVT.

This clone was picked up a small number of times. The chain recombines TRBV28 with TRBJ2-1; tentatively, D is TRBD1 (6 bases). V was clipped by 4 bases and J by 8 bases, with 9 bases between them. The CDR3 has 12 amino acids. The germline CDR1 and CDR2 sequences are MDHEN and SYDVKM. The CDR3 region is CASSSQGDEQFF. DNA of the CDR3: TGTGCCAGCAGTTCACAGGGTGATGAGCAGTTCTTC.

CDR3 nucleotides: TGCGCCAGCAGCTTGATGGGAGATGGCCACAATGAGCAGTTCTTC. As protein: CASSLMGDGHNEQFF. This chain connects TRBV5-1 to TRBJ2-1; a possible D gene is TRBD2 (5 bases). The V end was cut by 1 base, the J end by 5 bases, with 13 bases between. This CDR3 has 15 residues. CDR1 is SGHRS and CDR2 is YFSETQ in the germline V gene.

CDR3 sequence (DNA): TGTGCCAGCAGCTTAGCCGAGGCGGAGACCCAGTACTTC. It translates to CASSLAEAETQYF. This chain connects TRBV7-2 to TRBJ2-5; D remains unclear. The germline V gene has CDR1 SGHTA and CDR2 FQGNSA. The CDR3 is made up of 13 amino acids. Trimming left V 0 bases short and J 5 bases short, with 7 bases between. Drawing the rest from reference TRBV7-2 and TRBJ2-5, the complete variable domain is GAGVSQSPSNKVTEKGKDVELRCDPISGHTALYWYRQSLGQGLEFLIYFQGNSAPDKSGLPSDRFSAERTGGSVSTLTIQRTQQEDSAVYLCASSLAEAETQYFGPGTRLLVL.

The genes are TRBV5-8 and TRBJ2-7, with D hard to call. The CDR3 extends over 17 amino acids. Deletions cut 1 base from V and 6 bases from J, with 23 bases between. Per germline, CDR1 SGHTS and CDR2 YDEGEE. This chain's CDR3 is CASSLSLYAHVTGEQYF. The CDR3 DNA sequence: TGTGCCAGCAGCTTGAGTTTATATGCCCACGTAACTGGCGAGCAGTACTTC.

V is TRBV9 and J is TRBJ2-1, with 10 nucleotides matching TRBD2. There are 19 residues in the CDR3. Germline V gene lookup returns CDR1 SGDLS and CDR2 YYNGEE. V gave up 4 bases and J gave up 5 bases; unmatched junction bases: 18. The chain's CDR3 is CASSPGLLRASGGHNEQFF. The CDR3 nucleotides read TGTGCCAGCAGCCCGGGCCTCCTTCGGGCTAGCGGGGGACACAATGAGCAGTTCTTC.

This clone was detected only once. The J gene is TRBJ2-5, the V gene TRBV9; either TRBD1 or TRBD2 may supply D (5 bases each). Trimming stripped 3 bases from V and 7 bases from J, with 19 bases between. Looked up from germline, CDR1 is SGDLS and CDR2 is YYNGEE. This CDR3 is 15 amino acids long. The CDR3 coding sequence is TGTGCCAGCAGCGCCGGGACCGATAATGTTGGGACCCAGTACTTC. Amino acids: CASSAGTDNVGTQYF. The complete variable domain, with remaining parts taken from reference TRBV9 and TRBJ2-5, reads DSGVTQTPKHLITATGQRVTLRCSPRSGDLSVYWYQQSLDQGLQFLIQYYNGEERAKGNILERFSAQQFPDLHSELNLSSLELGDSALYFCASSAGTDNVGTQYFGPGTRLLVL.

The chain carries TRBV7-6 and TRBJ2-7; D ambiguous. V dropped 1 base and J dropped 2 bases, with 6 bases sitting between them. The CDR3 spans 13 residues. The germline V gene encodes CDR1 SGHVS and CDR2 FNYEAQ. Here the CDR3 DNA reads TGTGCCAGCAGCTTAGGCAAGACCTACGAGCAGTACTTC. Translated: CASSLGKTYEQYF. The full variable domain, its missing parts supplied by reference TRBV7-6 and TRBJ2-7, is GAGVSQSPRYKVTKRGQDVALRCDPISGHVSLYWYRQALGQGPEFLTYFNYEAQQDKSGLPNDRFSAERPEGSISTLTIQRTEQRDSAMYRCASSLGKTYEQYFGPGTRLTVT.

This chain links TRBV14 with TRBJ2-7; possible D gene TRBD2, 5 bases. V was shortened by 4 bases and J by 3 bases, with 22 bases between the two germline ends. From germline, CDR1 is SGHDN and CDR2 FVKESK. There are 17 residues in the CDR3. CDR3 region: CASSPYLDSLEGYEQYF. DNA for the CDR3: TGTGCCAGCAGCCCTTACCTGGACTCCTTAGAGGGCTACGAGCAGTACTTC.

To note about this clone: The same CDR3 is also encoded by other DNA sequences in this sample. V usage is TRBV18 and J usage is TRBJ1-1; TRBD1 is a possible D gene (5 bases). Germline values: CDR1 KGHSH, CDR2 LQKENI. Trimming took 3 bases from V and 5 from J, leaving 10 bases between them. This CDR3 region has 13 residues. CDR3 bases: TGTGCCAGCTCACCCCCGGGGGGAACTGAAGCTTTCTTT. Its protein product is CASSPPGGTEAFF.

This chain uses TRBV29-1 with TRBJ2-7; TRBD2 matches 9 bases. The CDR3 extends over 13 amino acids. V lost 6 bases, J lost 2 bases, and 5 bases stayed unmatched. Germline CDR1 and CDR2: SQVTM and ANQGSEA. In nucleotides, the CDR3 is TGCAGCGTCCGAGCGGGAGGAACCTACGAGCAGTACTTC. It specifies CSVRAGGTYEQYF.

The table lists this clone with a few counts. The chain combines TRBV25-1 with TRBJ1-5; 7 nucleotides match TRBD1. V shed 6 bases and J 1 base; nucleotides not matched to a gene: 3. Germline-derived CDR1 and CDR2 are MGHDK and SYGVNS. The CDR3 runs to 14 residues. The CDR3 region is CASSATGSNQPQHF. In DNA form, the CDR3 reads TGTGCCAGCAGCGCGACAGGGAGCAATCAGCCCCAGCATTTT.

As DNA, the CDR3 is TGTGCCAGCGTCGGGGAGACCCAGTACTTC. Protein product: CASVGETQYF. This chain connects TRBV7-9 to TRBJ2-5, with D unresolved. Trimming removed 8 bases from V and 5 bases from J, with 6 bases in between. Germline CDR1 and CDR2: SEHNR and FQNEAQ (reference sequence). The CDR3 totals 10 residues.

The CDR3 DNA reads as TGCGCCAGCAGCTTCTTACAGGGTTTGGAGACCCAGTACTTC. Translation gives CASSFLQGLETQYF. The V call is TRBV5-1, the J call TRBJ2-5; possibly TRBD1 for D (6 bases). The V and J ends lost 2 bases and 5 bases respectively, with 13 bases between them. The CDR3 totals 14 residues. CDR1 and CDR2 from the germline V gene are SGHRS and YFSETQ.

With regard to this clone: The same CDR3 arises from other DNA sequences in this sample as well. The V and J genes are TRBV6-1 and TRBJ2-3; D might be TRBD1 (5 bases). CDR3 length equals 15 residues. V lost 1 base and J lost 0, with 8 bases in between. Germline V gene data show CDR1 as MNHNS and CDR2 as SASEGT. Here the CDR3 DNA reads TGTGCCAGCAGTGAAGGGGGCTTTAGCACAGATACGCAGTATTTT. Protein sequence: CASSEGGFSTDTQYF.

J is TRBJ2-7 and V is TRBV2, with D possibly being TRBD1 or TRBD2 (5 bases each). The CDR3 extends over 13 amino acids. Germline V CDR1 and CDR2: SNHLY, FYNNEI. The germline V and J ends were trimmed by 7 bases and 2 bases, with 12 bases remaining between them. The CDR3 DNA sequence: TGTGCCAGCACCCGGGACGTAACCTACGAGCAGTACTTC. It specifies CASTRDVTYEQYF.

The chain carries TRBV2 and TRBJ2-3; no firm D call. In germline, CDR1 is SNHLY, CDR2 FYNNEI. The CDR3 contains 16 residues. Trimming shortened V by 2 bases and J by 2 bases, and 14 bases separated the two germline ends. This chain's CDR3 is CASSEFRAPNTDTQYF. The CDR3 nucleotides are TGTGCCAGCAGTGAATTTCGGGCCCCTAACACAGATACGCAGTATTTT.

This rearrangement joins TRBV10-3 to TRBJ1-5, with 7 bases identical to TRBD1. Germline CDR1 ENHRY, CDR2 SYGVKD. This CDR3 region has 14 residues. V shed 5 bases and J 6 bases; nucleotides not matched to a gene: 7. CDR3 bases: TGTGCCATCAGTTTAGGGGGCGCGGGTCAGCCCCAGCATTTT. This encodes CAISLGGAGQPQHF.

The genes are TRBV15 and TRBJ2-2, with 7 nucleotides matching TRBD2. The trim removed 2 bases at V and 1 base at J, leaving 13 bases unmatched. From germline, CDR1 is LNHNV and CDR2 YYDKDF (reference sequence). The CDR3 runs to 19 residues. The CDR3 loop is CATSRRLGSGRGNTGELFF. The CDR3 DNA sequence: TGTGCCACCAGCAGAAGATTGGGGAGTGGGAGGGGGAACACCGGGGAGCTGTTTTTT.

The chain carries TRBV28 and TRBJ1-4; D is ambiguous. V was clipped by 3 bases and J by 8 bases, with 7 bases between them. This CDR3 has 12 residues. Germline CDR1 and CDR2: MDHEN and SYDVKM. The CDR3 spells CASSFAFEKLFF. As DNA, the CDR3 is TGTGCCAGCAGTTTTGCTTTCGAAAAACTGTTTTTT.

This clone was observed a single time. CDR3 bases: TGTGCCAGCAGCTTAAAGGTGAACACTGAAGCTTTCTTT. It specifies CASSLKVNTEAFF. The chain combines TRBV7-3 with TRBJ1-1; no clear D. The ends were cut back, 1 base at V and 0 bases at J, with 3 bases in the middle. Germline lookup yields CDR1 SGHTA and CDR2 FQGTGA. The length of the CDR3 is 13 residues.

The CDR3 region has the DNA TGCGCCAGCAGAGCCTTGGACAGGGGGACGAACATTCAGTACTTC. This gives the protein CASRALDRGTNIQYF. The chain has TRBV10-2 and TRBJ2-4; 10 bases line up with TRBD1. CDR3 length: 15 amino acids. CDR1 and CDR2 (germline): WSHSY, SAAADI. V was clipped by 6 bases and J by 7 bases; unmatched bases: 9.

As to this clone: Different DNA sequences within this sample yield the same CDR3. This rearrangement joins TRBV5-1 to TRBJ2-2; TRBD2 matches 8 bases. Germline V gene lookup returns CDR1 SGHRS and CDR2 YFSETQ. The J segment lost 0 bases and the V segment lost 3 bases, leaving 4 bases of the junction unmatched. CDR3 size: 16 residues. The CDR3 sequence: CASSSLAGTNTGELFF. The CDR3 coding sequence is TGCGCCAGCAGCTCCTTAGCGGGAACGAACACCGGGGAGCTGTTTTTT.

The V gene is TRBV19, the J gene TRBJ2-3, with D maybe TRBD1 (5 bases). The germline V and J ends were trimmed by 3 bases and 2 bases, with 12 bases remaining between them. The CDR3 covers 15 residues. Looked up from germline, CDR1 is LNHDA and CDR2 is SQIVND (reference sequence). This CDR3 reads CASSMGPVSTDTQYF. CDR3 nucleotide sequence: TGTGCCAGTAGTATGGGGCCGGTCTCCACAGATACGCAGTATTTT.

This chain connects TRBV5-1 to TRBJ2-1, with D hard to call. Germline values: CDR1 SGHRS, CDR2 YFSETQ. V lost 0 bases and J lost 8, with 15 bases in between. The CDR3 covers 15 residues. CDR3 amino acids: CASSLAVPRTDEQFF. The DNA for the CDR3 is TGCGCCAGCAGCTTGGCCGTTCCCCGAACGGATGAGCAGTTCTTC. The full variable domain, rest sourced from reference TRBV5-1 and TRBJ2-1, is KAGVTQTPRYLIKTRGQQVTLSCSPISGHRSVSWYQQTPGQGLQFLFEYFSETQRNKGNFPGRFSGRQFSNSRSEMNVSTLELGDSALYLCASSLAVPRTDEQFFGPGTRLTVL.